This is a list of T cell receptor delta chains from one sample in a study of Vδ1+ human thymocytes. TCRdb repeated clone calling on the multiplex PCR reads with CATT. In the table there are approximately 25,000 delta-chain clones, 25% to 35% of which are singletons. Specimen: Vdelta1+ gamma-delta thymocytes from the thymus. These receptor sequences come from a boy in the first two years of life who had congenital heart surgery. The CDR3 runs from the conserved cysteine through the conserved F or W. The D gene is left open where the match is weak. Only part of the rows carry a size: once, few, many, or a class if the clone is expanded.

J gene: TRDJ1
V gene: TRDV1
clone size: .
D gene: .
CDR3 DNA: TGTGCTCTTGGGCAACTTTATCGGTACTCGCCTACTGGAAAAAGGGTGGCCGATAAACTCATCTTT
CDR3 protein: CALGQLYRYSPTGKRVADKLIF

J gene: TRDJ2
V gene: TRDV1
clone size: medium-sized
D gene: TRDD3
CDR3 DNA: TGTGCTCTTGGGGAAGCGGGGAGCCTTCTCGGGGGATACGGGATGACAGCACAACTCTTCTTT
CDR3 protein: CALGEAGSLLGGYGMTAQLFF

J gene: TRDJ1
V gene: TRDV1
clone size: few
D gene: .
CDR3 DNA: TGTGCTCTTGGGGAATGGAAAGGACCGCACACCGATAAACTCATCTTT
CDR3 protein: CALGEWKGPHTDKLIF

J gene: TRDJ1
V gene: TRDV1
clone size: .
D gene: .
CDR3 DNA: TGTGCTCTTGGGGAACTCTCCCTAACCGGTACTGGCTATCATACCGCTCACGATAAACTCATCTTT
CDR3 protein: CALGELSLTGTGYHTAHDKLIF

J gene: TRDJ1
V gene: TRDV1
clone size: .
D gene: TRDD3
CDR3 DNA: TGTGCTCTTGGGGAACGCTTCTTGGCCGCACTGGGGGACGGCCCGTACACCGATAAACTCATCTTT
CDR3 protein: CALGERFLAALGDGPYTDKLIF

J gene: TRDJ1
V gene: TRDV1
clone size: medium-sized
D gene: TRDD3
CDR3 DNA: TGTGCTCTTGGGGAAGTCCCCAGGGGGATCCTCTACACCGATAAACTCATCTTT
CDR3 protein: CALGEVPRGILYTDKLIF

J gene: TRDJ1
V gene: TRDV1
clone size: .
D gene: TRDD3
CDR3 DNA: TGTGCTCTTGGGGAACTTGGGCCTACACCCCCTTCTGGGGGATACCCGTACACCGATAAACTCATCTTT
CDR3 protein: CALGELGPTPPSGGYPYTDKLIF

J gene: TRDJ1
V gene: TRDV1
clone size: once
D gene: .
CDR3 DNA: TGTGCCCTTGGGGAAGACACGTGGATGCCTCCGAACACCGATAAACTCATCTTT
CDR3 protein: CALGEDTWMPPNTDKLIF

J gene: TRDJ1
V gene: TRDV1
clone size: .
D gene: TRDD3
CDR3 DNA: TGTGCTCTTGGGGACTTACCCTCCCCTTACTGGGGGTTCCCGAAGCTTTACACCGATAAACTCATCTTT
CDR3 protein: CALGDLPSPYWGFPKLYTDKLIF

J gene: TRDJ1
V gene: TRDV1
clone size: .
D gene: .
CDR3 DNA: TGTGCTCTTGGGGAACTAGATTGTTCCAAACCCCTTCTATACACCGATAAACTCATCTTT
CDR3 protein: CALGELDCSKPLLYTDKLIF

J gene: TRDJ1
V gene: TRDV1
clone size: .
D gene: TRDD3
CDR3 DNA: TGTGCTCTGGTCCCTAAGGCCTTCCACATACACTGGGGGATAAAAACCGATAAACTCATCTTT
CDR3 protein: CALVPKAFHIHWGIKTDKLIF

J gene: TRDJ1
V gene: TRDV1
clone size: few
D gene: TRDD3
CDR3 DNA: TGTGCTCTTGGGGAAACCCTTTTCTGGGGGACCCACACCGATAAACTCATCTTT
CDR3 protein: CALGETLFWGTHTDKLIF

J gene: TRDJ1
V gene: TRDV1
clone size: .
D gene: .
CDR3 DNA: TGTGCTCTTGGGCCCTGGACCCAAGGGGGCCTTCCCCCGTACTGGGTGATAACCACCGATAAACTCATCTTT
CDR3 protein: CALGPWTQGGLPPYWVITTDKLIF

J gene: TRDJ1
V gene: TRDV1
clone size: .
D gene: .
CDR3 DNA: TGTGCTCTTGGGGAATTACCCTTTTCGGGGGAAAGGGGGACCGATAAACTCATCTTT
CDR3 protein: CALGELPFSGERGTDKLIF

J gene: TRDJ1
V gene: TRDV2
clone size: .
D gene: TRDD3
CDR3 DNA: TGTGCCTGTGACAGACTGATGGGATGGGGATGGGGGATACCTAATACCTACACCGATAAACTCATCTTT
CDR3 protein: CACDRLMGWGWGIPNTYTDKLIF

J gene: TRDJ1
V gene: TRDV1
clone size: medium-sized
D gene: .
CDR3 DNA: TGTGCTCTTGGGGAAGTCTTCCACCTTCGACCGGTTTCCCCCGATAAACTCATCTTT
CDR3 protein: CALGEVFHLRPVSPDKLIF

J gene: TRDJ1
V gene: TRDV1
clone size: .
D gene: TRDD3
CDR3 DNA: TGTGCTCTTGGGAAAGGGGTGCTTGCCTGGACTGGGGGATATAGGAGAACCGATAAACTCATCTTT
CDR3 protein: CALGKGVLAWTGGYRRTDKLIF

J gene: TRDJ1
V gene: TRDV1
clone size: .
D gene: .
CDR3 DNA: TGTGCTCTTGGGGAAGCTCCTATCCGTTCGACTTTACTGGGATATAAAAGGGACACCGATAAACTCATCTTT
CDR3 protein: CALGEAPIRSTLLGYKRDTDKLIF

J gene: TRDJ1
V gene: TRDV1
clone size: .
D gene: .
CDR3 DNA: TGTGCTCTTGGGGAACCTGGCCTGCCTGTACGGTCTGGGAACTGGGTGACCACCCAACTCGATAAACTCATCTTT
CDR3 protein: CALGEPGLPVRSGNWVTTQLDKLIF

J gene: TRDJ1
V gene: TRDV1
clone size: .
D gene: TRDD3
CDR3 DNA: TGTGCTCTTGGAGAAACGTCACCTATGGGGGATACAAAACTCATCTTT
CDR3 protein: CALGETSPMGDTKLIF

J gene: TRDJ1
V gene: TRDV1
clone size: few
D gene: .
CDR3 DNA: TGTGCTCTTGGGGAAGCACTTACATCGATATCCCGGTACACCGATAAACTCATCTTT
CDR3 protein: CALGEALTSISRYTDKLIF

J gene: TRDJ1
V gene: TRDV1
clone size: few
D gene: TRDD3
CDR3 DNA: TGTGCTCTTGGGGAACTGGCTCCCCTTCTTACACACTGGGGGATACGTCCCGATAAACTCATCTTT
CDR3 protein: CALGELAPLLTHWGIRPDKLIF

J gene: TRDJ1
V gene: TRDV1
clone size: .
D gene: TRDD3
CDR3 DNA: TGTGCTCTTGGGGAACTAGATCCGGAAGGAGTACTGGGGGATAGGACCGATAAACTCATCTTT
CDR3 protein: CALGELDPEGVLGDRTDKLIF

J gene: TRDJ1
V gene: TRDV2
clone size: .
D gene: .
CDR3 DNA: TGTGCCAGGGGGGTCACTGGGACATGGGATTTTTACACCGATAAACTCATCTTT
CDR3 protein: CARGVTGTWDFYTDKLIF